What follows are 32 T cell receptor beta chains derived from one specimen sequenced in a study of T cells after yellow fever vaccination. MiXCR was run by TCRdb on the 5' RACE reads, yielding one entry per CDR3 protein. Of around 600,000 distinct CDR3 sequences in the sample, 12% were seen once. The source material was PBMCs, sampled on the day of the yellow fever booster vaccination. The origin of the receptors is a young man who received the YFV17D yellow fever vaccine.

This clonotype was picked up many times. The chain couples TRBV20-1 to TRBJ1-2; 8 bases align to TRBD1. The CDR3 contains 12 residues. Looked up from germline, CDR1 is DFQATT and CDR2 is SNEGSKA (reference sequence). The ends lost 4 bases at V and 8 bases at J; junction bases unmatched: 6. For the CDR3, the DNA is TGCAGTGCTATCGACAGGGGAGGAGGCTACACCTTC. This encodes CSAIDRGGGYTF.

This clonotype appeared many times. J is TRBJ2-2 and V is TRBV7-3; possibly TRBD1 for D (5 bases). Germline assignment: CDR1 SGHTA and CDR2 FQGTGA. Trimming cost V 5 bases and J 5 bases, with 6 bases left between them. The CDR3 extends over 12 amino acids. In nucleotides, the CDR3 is TGTGCCAGCAGCCACAGGACCGGGGAGCTGTTTTTT. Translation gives CASSHRTGELFF.

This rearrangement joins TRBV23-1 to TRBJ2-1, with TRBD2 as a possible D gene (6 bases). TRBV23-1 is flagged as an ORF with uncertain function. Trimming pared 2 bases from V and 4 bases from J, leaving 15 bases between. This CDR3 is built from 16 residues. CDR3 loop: CASSQTPGLLYNEQFF. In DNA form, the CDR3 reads TGCGCCAGCAGTCAAACCCCGGGACTCCTTTACAATGAGCAGTTCTTC.

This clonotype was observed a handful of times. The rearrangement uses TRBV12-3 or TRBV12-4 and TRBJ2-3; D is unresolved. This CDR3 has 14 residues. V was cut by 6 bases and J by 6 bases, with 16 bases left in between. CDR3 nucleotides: TGTGCCAGCAGCCTTACTTCTATTTACGATACGCAGTATTTT. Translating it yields CASSLTSIYDTQYF.

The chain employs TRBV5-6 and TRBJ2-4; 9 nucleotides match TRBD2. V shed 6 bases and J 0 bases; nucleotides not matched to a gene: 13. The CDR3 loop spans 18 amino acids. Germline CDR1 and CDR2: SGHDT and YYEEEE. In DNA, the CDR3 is TGTGCCAGCACCCCGGAAGAACTAGCGGGCGTAGCCAAAAACATTCAGTACTTC. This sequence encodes CASTPEELAGVAKNIQYF. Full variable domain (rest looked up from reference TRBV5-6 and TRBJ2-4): DAGVTQSPTHLIKTRGQQVTLRCSPKSGHDTVSWYQQALGQGPQFIFQYYEEEERQRGNFPDRFSGHQFPNYSSELNVNALLLGDSALYLCASTPEELAGVAKNIQYFGAGTRLSVL.

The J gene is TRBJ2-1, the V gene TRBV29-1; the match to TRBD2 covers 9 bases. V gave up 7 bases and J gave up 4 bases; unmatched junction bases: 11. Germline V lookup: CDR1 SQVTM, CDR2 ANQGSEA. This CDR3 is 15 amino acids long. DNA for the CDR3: TGCAGCGCCGAGGGCGGGAGGGAAAAATACAATGAGCAGTTCTTC. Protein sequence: CSAEGGREKYNEQFF.

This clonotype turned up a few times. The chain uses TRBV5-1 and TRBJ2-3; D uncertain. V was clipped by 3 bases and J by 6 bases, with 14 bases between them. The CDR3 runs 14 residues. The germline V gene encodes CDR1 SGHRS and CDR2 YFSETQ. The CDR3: CASSSPGPSDTQYF. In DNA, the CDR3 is TGCGCCAGCAGCTCTCCGGGCCCTTCGGATACGCAGTATTTT.

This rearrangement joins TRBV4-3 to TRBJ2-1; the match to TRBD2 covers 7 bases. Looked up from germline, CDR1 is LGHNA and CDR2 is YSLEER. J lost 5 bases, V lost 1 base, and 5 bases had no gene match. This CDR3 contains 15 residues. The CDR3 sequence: CASSQVSSGNNEQFF. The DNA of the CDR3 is TGCGCCAGCAGCCAAGTATCTAGCGGAAACAATGAGCAGTTCTTC.

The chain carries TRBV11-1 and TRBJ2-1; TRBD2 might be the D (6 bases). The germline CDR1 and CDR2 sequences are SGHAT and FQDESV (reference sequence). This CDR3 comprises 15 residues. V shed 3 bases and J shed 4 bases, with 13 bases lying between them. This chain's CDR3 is CASSFDRDSYNEQFF. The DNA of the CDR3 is TGTGCCAGCAGCTTTGACCGGGACTCTTACAATGAGCAGTTCTTC.

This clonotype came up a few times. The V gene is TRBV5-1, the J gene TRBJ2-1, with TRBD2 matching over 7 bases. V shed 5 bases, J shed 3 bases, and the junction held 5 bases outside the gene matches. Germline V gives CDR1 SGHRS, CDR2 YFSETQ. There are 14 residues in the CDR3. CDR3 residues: CASRAAGDYNEQFF. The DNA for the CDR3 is TGCGCCAGCAGAGCGGCGGGGGACTACAATGAGCAGTTCTTC.

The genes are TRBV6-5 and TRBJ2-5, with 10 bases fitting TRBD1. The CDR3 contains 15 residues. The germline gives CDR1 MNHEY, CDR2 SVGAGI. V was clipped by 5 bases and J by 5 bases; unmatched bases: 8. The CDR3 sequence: CASSPRQGAEETQYF. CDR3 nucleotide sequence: TGTGCCAGCAGTCCTCGACAGGGGGCCGAGGAGACCCAGTACTTC.

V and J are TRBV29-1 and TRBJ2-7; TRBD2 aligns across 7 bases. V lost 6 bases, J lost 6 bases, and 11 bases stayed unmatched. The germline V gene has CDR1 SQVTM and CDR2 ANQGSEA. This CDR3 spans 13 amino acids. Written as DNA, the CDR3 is TGCAGCGTCATGACTAGCTGGAGCCCCGAGCAGTACTTC. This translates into CSVMTSWSPEQYF.

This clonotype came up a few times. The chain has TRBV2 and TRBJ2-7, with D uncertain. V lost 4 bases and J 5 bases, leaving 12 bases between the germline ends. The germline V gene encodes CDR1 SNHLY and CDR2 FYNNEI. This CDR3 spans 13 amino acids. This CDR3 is CASSALEGNEQYF. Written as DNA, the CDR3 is TGTGCCAGCAGTGCCCTGGAAGGTAACGAGCAGTACTTC.

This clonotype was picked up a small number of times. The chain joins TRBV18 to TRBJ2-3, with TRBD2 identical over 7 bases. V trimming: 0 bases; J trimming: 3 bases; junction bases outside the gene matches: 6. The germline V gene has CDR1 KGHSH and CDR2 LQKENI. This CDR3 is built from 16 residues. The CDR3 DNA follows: TGTGCCAGCTCACCACCGGGTCTCGGGGGGACAGATACGCAGTATTTT. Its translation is CASSPPGLGGTDTQYF.

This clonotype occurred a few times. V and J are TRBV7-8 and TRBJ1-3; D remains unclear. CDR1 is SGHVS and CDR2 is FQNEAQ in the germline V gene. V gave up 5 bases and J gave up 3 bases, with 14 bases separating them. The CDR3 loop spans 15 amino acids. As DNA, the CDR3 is TGTGCCAGCAGCGCATACTCCGGGCTTGGAAACACCATATATTTT. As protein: CASSAYSGLGNTIYF.

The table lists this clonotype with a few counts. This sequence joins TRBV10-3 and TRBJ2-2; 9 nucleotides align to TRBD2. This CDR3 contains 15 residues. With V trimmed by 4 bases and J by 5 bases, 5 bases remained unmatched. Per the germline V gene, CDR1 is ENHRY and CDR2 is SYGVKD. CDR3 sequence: CAISGGGRVTGELFF. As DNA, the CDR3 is TGTGCCATCAGTGGAGGCGGGAGGGTTACCGGGGAGCTGTTTTTT.

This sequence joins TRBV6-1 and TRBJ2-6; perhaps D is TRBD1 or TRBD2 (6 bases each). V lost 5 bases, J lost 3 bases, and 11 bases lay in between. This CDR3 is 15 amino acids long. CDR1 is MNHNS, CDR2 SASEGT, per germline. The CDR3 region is CASSPQGGGANVLTF. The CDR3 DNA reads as TGTGCCAGCAGTCCACAGGGAGGTGGGGCCAACGTCCTGACTTTC.

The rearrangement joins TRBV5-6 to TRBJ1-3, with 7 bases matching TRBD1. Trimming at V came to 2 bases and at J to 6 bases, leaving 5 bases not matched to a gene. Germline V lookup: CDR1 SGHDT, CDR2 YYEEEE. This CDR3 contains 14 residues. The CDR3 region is CASSLRTGANTIYF. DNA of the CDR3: TGTGCCAGCAGCTTACGCACAGGGGCAAACACCATATATTTT.

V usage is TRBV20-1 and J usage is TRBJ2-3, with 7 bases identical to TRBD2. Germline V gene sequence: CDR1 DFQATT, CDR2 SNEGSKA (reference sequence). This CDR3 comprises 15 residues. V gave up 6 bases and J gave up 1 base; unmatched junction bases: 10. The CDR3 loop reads CSARGDYTGTDTQYF. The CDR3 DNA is TGCAGTGCCCGAGGGGACTACACTGGCACAGATACGCAGTATTTT.

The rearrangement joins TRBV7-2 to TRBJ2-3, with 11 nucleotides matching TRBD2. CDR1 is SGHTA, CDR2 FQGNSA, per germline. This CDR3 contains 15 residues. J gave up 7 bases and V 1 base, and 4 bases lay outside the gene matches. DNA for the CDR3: TGTGCCAGCAGCTTAGATACTAGCGGGAGTAATACGCAGTATTTT. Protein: CASSLDTSGSNTQYF.

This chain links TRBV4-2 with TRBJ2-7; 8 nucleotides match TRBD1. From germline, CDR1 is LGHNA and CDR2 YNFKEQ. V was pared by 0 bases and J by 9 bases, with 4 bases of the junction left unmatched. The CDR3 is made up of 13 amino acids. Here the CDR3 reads CASSQDQGTGQYF. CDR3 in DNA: TGTGCCAGCAGCCAAGATCAAGGGACAGGGCAGTACTTC.

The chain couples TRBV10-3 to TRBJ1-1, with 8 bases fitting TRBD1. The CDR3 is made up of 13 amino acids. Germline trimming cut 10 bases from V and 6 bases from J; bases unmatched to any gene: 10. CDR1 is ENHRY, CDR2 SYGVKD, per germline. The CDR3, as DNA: TGTGCCACCTCGGACAGGGAGGTTTCTGAAGCTTTCTTT. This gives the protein CATSDREVSEAFF.

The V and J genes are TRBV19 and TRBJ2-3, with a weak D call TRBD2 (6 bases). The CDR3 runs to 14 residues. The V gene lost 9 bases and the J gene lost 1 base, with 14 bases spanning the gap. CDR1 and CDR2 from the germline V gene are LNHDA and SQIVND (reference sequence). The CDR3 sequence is CASYDRRGTDTQYF. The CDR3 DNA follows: TGTGCCAGCTACGATCGGAGGGGCACAGATACGCAGTATTTT.

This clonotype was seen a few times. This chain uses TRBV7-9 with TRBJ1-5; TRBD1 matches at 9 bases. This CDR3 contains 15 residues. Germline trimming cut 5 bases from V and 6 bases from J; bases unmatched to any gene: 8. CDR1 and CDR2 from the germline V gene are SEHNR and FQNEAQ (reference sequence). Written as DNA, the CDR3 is TGTGCCAGCAGCGAAGACAGGGGGAACGGTCAGCCCCAGCATTTT. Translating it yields CASSEDRGNGQPQHF.

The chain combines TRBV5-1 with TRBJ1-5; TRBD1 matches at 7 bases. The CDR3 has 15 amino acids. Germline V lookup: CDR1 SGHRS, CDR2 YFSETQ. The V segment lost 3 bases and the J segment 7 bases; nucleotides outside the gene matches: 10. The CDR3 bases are TGCGCCAGCAGCTGGACAGGACTTCATACCCAGCCCCAGCATTTT. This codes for CASSWTGLHTQPQHF.

Here the CDR3 DNA reads TGTGCCAGCAGTTACCATTTCAGCTCCAATCAGCCCCAGCATTTT. This codes for CASSYHFSSNQPQHF. The rearrangement links TRBV6-5 to TRBJ1-5; D is unresolved. This CDR3 has 15 residues. Germline assignment: CDR1 MNHEY and CDR2 SVGAGI. Trimming removed 2 bases from V and 3 bases from J, with 11 bases in between.

The CDR3 DNA reads as TGTGCCAGCAGCTTGGCCCACCCACCCCAGCCCCAGCATTTT. Translation: CASSLAHPPQPQHF. The chain links TRBV5-4 to TRBJ1-5; D unresolved. CDR3 size: 14 residues. V shed 0 bases and J shed 7 bases, with 11 bases lying between them. Per germline, CDR1 SGHNT and CDR2 YYREEE (reference sequence). The full variable domain, rest sourced from reference TRBV5-4 and TRBJ1-5, is ETGVTQSPTHLIKTRGQQVTLRCSSQSGHNTVSWYQQALGQGPQFIFQYYREEENGRGNFPPRFSGLQFPNYSSELNVNALELDDSALYLCASSLAHPPQPQHFGDGTRLSIL.

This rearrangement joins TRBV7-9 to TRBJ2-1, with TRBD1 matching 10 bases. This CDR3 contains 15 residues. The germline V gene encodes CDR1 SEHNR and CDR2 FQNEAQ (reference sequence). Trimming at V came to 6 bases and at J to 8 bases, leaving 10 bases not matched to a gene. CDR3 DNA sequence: TGTGCCAGCAGACTGGGCTTTGGGACAGGGGATGAGCAGTTCTTC. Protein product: CASRLGFGTGDEQFF.

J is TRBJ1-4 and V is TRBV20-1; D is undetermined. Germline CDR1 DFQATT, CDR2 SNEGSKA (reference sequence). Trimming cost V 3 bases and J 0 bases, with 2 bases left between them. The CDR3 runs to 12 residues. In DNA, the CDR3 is TGCAGTGCTAGGACAACTAATGAAAAACTGTTTTTT. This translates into CSARTTNEKLFF.

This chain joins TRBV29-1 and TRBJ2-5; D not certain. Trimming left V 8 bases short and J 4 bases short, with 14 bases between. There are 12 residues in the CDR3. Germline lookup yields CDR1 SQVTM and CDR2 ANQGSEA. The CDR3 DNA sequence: TGCAGCCCAGCCGAGGACGTAGAGACCCAGTACTTC. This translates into CSPAEDVETQYF.

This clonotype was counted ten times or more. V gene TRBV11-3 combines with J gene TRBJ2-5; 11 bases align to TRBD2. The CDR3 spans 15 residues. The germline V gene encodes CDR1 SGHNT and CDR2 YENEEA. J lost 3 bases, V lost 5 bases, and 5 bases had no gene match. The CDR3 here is CASSAGLADKETQYF. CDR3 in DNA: TGTGCCAGCAGCGCGGGACTAGCGGATAAAGAGACCCAGTACTTC. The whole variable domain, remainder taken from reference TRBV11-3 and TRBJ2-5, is EAGVVQSPRYKIIEKKQPVAFWCNPISGHNTLYWYLQNLGQGPELLIRYENEEAVDDSQLPKDRFSAERLKGVDSTLKIQPAELGDSAVYLCASSAGLADKETQYFGPGTRLLVL.

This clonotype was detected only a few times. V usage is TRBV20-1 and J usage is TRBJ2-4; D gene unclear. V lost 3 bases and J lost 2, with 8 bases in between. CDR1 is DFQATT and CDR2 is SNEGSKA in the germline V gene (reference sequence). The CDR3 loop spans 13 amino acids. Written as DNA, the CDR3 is TGCAGTGCTAGTTGGGGATCCAAAAACATTCAGTACTTC. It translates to CSASWGSKNIQYF.